Following are 30 T cell receptor beta chains from one sample sequenced in a study of CD8 T cells in ankylosing spondylitis. TCRdb analysed the 5' RACE reads with MiXCR anew, one entry per CDR3 protein. The profile covers 100,000 to 150,000 distinct CDR3 sequences, with over 6% appearing a single time and 12% taken by the ten largest. Specimen: blood, either unsorted or a sorted T cell fraction (not recorded which). These receptors all stem from a male donor with ankylosing spondylitis or in good health (not recorded which).

This clonotype appeared many times. CDR3 region: CASRDQLGATDTQYF. CDR3 nucleotide sequence: TGCGCCAGCAGAGACCAATTGGGGGCCACAGATACGCAGTATTTT. The gene calls are TRBV5-1 and TRBJ2-3; the D gene is possibly TRBD1 (6 bases). Trimming removed 5 bases from V and 2 bases from J, with 15 bases in between. Germline lookup yields CDR1 SGHRS and CDR2 YFSETQ. There are 15 residues in the CDR3.

Here the CDR3 reads CASSNPRSRPMETQYF. The DNA of the CDR3 is TGTGCCAGTAGTAACCCGAGGAGCAGGCCCATGGAGACCCAGTACTTC. The chain uses TRBV19 and TRBJ2-5, with D hard to call. The CDR3 consists of 16 residues. V lost 4 bases, J lost 5 bases, and 20 bases lay in between. Per germline, CDR1 LNHDA and CDR2 SQIVND (reference sequence).

This clonotype was seen many times. V gene TRBV5-1 combines with J gene TRBJ2-7; D remains unclear. The CDR3 is made up of 12 amino acids. V lost 0 bases, J lost 8 bases, and 9 bases lay in between. CDR1 is SGHRS and CDR2 is YFSETQ in the germline V gene. This CDR3 is CASSLDGLQQYF. DNA of the CDR3: TGCGCCAGCAGCTTGGATGGTCTCCAGCAGTACTTC. The full variable domain, rest sourced from reference TRBV5-1 and TRBJ2-7, is KAGVTQTPRYLIKTRGQQVTLSCSPISGHRSVSWYQQTPGQGLQFLFEYFSETQRNKGNFPGRFSGRQFSNSRSEMNVSTLELGDSALYLCASSLDGLQQYFGPGTRLTVT.

This clonotype has just a few counts. CDR3 sequence (DNA): TGCAGCGGGGGGGCCGAAAACAGGGAAGCTTTCTTT. This encodes CSGGAENREAFF. The chain joins TRBV29-1 to TRBJ1-1; a possible D gene is TRBD1 (6 bases). Trimming removed 7 bases from V and 8 bases from J, with 17 bases in between. The germline CDR1 and CDR2 sequences are SQVTM and ANQGSEA. The CDR3 sequence is 12 residues long.

Ten or more counts support this clonotype. This chain links TRBV5-1 with TRBJ2-5; TRBD2 agrees at 13 bases. CDR3 size: 15 residues. Germline assignment: CDR1 SGHRS and CDR2 YFSETQ. Trimming cost V 4 bases and J 6 bases; bases outside gene matches: 6. As DNA, the CDR3 is TGCGCCAGCAGCCCGGGACTAGCGGGGATAAAGACCCAGTACTTC. Encoded protein: CASSPGLAGIKTQYF.

This chain joins TRBV4-2 and TRBJ2-6; no definite D call. Germline CDR1 is LGHNA and CDR2 is YNFKEQ. The CDR3 is 19 residues long. Trimming took off 4 bases at V and 4 bases at J, with 23 bases between the two ends. The CDR3 protein is CASSPGVKGGNTGANVLTF. DNA for the CDR3: TGTGCCAGCAGCCCTGGGGTCAAGGGCGGAAATACCGGGGCCAACGTCCTGACTTTC.

Ten or more counts support this clonotype. This chain joins TRBV4-2 and TRBJ2-7; TRBD2 aligns across 7 bases. CDR1 LGHNA and CDR2 YNFKEQ come from the germline V gene. The junction had 6 bases not matched to a gene; V was cut back by 1 base and J by 6 bases. The CDR3 extends over 14 amino acids. CDR3 sequence reads: CASSQAGGGVEQYF. CDR3 nucleotides: TGTGCCAGCAGCCAAGCGGGAGGTGGGGTCGAGCAGTACTTC.

In its sample, this clonotype was seen many times. The chain combines TRBV7-2 with TRBJ2-7; no definite D call. CDR1 is SGHTA, CDR2 FQGNSA, per germline. V lost 1 base, J lost 2 bases, and 9 bases lay in between. This CDR3 has 14 amino acids. CDR3 nucleotide sequence: TGTGCCAGCAGCTTAGAGGGCTCGACCTACGAGCAGTACTTC. Translating gives CASSLEGSTYEQYF.

This clonotype was found many times. V is TRBV12-3 or TRBV12-4 and J is TRBJ1-6; maybe TRBD1 (6 bases). The V end was cut by 6 bases, the J end by 9 bases, with 6 bases between. The CDR3 is 11 amino acids. The CDR3: CASRQGSPLHF. The CDR3 bases are TGTGCCAGCAGACAGGGTTCACCCCTCCACTTT.

This clonotype was counted many times. The genes are TRBV9 and TRBJ1-2; 7 bases match TRBD1. Trimming took 3 bases from V and 8 from J; bases not matched to a gene: 10. The CDR3 consists of 14 residues. Germline CDR1 is SGDLS and CDR2 is YYNGEE. CDR3 sequence: CASSADRLLYGYTF. The CDR3 DNA reads TGTGCCAGCAGCGCGGACAGGCTTCTTTACGGCTACACCTTC.

This clonotype came up many times. The chain is built from TRBV20-1 and TRBJ2-3, with 9 bases fitting TRBD2. After removal of 5 bases from V and 2 bases from J, the junction contained 8 bases not matched to a gene. CDR1 is DFQATT, CDR2 SNEGSKA, per germline (reference sequence). CDR3 length equals 15 residues. In DNA, the CDR3 is TGCAGTGCTCACGGACTAGCGACACTCACAGATACGCAGTATTTT. Translated, it gives CSAHGLATLTDTQYF.

As regards this clonotype: A much bigger clone sits one base away, suggesting this may be a read error. The chain joins TRBV5-4 to TRBJ1-6, with 9 bases that match TRBD1. Germline CDR1 and CDR2: SGHNT and YYREEE (reference sequence). The CDR3 extends over 16 amino acids. The CDR3 loop reads CDSSYGQGKGNSPLHF. For the CDR3, the DNA is TGTGACAGCAGCTATGGACAGGGGAAAGGAAATTCACCCCTCCACTTT. Filled out from reference TRBV5-4 and TRBJ1-6, the complete variable domain reads ETGVTQSPTHLIKTRGQQVTLRCSSQSGHNTVSWYQQALGQGPQFIFQYYREEENGRGNFPPRFSGLQFPNYSSELNVNALELDDSALYLCDSSYGQGKGNSPLHFGNGTRLTVT.

This clonotype was detected ten times or more. The chain's CDR3 is CSARSYYGYTF. The CDR3 bases are TGCAGTGCTAGAAGTTACTATGGCTACACCTTC. The chain carries TRBV20-1 and TRBJ1-2; D remains unclear. Germline V gene data show CDR1 as DFQATT and CDR2 as SNEGSKA (reference sequence). V lost 2 bases and J lost 3, with 4 bases in between. The CDR3 loop spans 11 amino acids.

In its sample, this clonotype was seen many times. The V and J genes are TRBV7-2 and TRBJ1-4; TRBD1 matches 9 bases. CDR3 length: 14 amino acids. Germline lookup yields CDR1 SGHTA and CDR2 FQGNSA. V was pared by 5 bases and J by 8 bases, with 6 bases of the junction left unmatched. The CDR3 nucleotides read TGTGCCAGCAGCCCGGGACAGGGTATAGAAAAACTGTTTTTT. This codes for CASSPGQGIEKLFF.

V usage is TRBV5-1 and J usage is TRBJ2-7; a weak D match, TRBD1 (7 bases). Germline-derived CDR1 and CDR2 are SGHRS and YFSETQ. The CDR3 totals 14 residues. The V end lost 6 bases, the J end lost 6 bases, and 19 bases lay between the germline ends. As DNA, the CDR3 is TGCGCCAGCAAAGGGAGGACAGGAGTATTCGAGCAGTACTTC. This sequence encodes CASKGRTGVFEQYF.

This clonotype has a count of ten or more. V usage is TRBV20-1 and J usage is TRBJ2-1; 9 bases map to TRBD2. The CDR3 extends over 13 amino acids. V shed 7 bases, J shed 6 bases, and the junction held 7 bases outside the gene matches. Germline V gene sequence: CDR1 DFQATT, CDR2 SNEGSKA (reference sequence). The CDR3 here is CSGVTSGGNEQFF. DNA for the CDR3: TGCAGTGGGGTGACTAGCGGTGGCAATGAGCAGTTCTTC.

Many counts were recorded for this clonotype. The chain is built from TRBV15 and TRBJ2-1; 12 positions agree with TRBD2. Germline CDR1 is LNHNV and CDR2 is YYDKDF (reference sequence). The CDR3 loop spans 16 amino acids. V was pared by 4 bases and J by 4 bases, with 5 bases of the junction left unmatched. In nucleotides, the CDR3 is TGTGCCACCAGCAAACCAGGACTAGCGGGATACAATGAGCAGTTCTTC. Residues: CATSKPGLAGYNEQFF.

This clonotype was observed many times. The J gene is TRBJ1-4, the V gene TRBV7-2, with 10 bases matching TRBD1. This CDR3 has 14 residues. The V gene end was trimmed by 5 bases and the J gene end by 8 bases; junction bases not matched to a gene: 5. CDR1 and CDR2 (germline): SGHTA, FQGNSA. CDR3 loop: CASSQDRGGEKLFF. The CDR3 DNA reads TGTGCCAGCAGCCAGGACAGGGGGGGGGAAAAACTGTTTTTT.

This clonotype was seen many times. V and J are TRBV5-1 and TRBJ2-3; D unresolved. This CDR3 is 15 amino acids long. V dropped 0 bases and J dropped 0 bases, with 8 bases sitting between them. In germline, CDR1 is SGHRS, CDR2 YFSETQ. CDR3 in amino acids: CASSLGPSSTDTQYF. Written as DNA, the CDR3 is TGCGCCAGCAGCTTGGGTCCGTCCAGCACAGATACGCAGTATTTT. The complete variable domain, with remaining parts taken from reference TRBV5-1 and TRBJ2-3, reads KAGVTQTPRYLIKTRGQQVTLSCSPISGHRSVSWYQQTPGQGLQFLFEYFSETQRNKGNFPGRFSGRQFSNSRSEMNVSTLELGDSALYLCASSLGPSSTDTQYFGPGTRLTVL.

This clonotype was seen at least ten times. This chain links TRBV5-1 with TRBJ2-3; 13 nucleotides agree with TRBD2. CDR3 size: 16 residues. V was pared by 4 bases and J by 1 base, with 3 bases of the junction left unmatched. The germline V gene has CDR1 SGHRS and CDR2 YFSETQ. The CDR3 protein is CASSIGTSGGTDTQYF. The CDR3 DNA sequence: TGCGCCAGCAGCATCGGGACTAGCGGGGGCACAGATACGCAGTATTTT.

This clonotype was recorded many times. V usage is TRBV5-4 and J usage is TRBJ2-5, with D possibly being TRBD1 (5 bases). The ends were cut back, 0 bases at V and 1 base at J, with 10 bases in the middle. The CDR3 spans 15 residues. Germline V gene lookup returns CDR1 SGHNT and CDR2 YYREEE (reference sequence). The CDR3 sequence is CASSLDPGSQETQYF. The CDR3 DNA reads as TGTGCCAGCAGCTTGGACCCAGGGTCCCAAGAGACCCAGTACTTC.

This clonotype was seen repeatedly, ten times or more. The chain joins TRBV27 to TRBJ2-1; TRBD1 aligns across 7 bases. This CDR3 contains 15 residues. Germline lookup yields CDR1 MNHEY and CDR2 SMNVEV (reference sequence). The ends lost 6 bases at V and 5 bases at J; junction bases unmatched: 10. The CDR3 is CASSQDRLNDNEQFF. The DNA of the CDR3 is TGTGCCAGCAGCCAGGACAGGTTAAATGACAATGAGCAGTTCTTC.

This clonotype was seen ten or more times. The junction and the germline gene differ at one end; a read error may be behind it. V is TRBV7-2 and J is TRBJ2-7; D not resolved. This CDR3 spans 14 amino acids. The germline V gene encodes CDR1 SGHTA and CDR2 FQGNSA. CDR3 loop: CASSLAAVSSEQYF. The CDR3 DNA is TGTGCCAGCAGCTTAGCAGCCGTATCCTCCGAGCAGTACTTC.

The chain recombines TRBV18 with TRBJ1-5; no clear D. CDR3 length: 12 amino acids. Trimming took off 0 bases at V and 7 bases at J, with 4 bases between the two ends. The V gene's germline CDR1 is KGHSH and CDR2 LQKENI. Here the CDR3 reads CASSPPRQPQHF. CDR3 DNA sequence: TGTGCCAGCTCACCACCGAGACAGCCCCAGCATTTT. The full variable domain, with the rest looked up from reference TRBV18 and TRBJ1-5, is NAGVMQNPRHLVRRRGQEARLRCSPMKGHSHVYWYRQLPEEGLKFMVYLQKENIIDESGMPKERFSAEFPKEGPSILRIQQVVRGDSAAYFCASSPPRQPQHFGDGTRLSIL.

This clonotype was seen many times. The chain carries TRBV7-9 and TRBJ2-7; 8 bases match TRBD1. The CDR3 is 15 amino acids. After removal of 5 bases from V and 2 bases from J, the junction contained 8 bases not matched to a gene. The germline V gene has CDR1 SEHNR and CDR2 FQNEAQ (reference sequence). Written as DNA, the CDR3 is TGTGCCAGCAGCCAGGTGGGGACAGGAACCTACGAGCAGTACTTC. Its translation: CASSQVGTGTYEQYF.

This clonotype was counted at least ten times. The chain employs TRBV12-3 or TRBV12-4 and TRBJ1-2; D is ambiguous. Trimming took 1 base from V and 8 from J, leaving 11 bases between them. This CDR3 spans 13 amino acids. The CDR3 DNA reads as TGTGCCAGCAGTTTAGGTCCTACGGGAGGCTACACCTTC. Its translation is CASSLGPTGGYTF.

The chain recombines TRBV5-1 with TRBJ1-1, with 7 bases aligning to TRBD1. The CDR3 is made up of 16 amino acids. The germline gives CDR1 SGHRS, CDR2 YFSETQ. V was pared by 0 bases and J by 1 base, with 6 bases of the junction left unmatched. The CDR3 loop is CASSLALGQQNTEAFF. DNA of the CDR3: TGCGCCAGCAGCTTGGCGTTGGGACAGCAGAACACTGAAGCTTTCTTT.

There are a few counts of this clonotype. This rearrangement joins TRBV23-1 to TRBJ2-3; the D call may be TRBD1 or TRBD2 (5 bases each). TRBV23-1 is given ORF status, its function remaining uncertain. V lost 7 bases to trimming and J lost 0 bases, with 14 bases between them. This CDR3 spans 15 amino acids. In DNA, the CDR3 is TGCGCCAGCACGGGGCTGGGGGTTAGCACAGATACGCAGTATTTT. Translating gives CASTGLGVSTDTQYF.

This clonotype appeared many times. The J gene is TRBJ1-6, the V gene TRBV5-1; 8 nucleotides align to TRBD1. Germline V gene data show CDR1 as SGHRS and CDR2 as YFSETQ. The CDR3 has 16 amino acids. Unmatched junction bases numbered 10, after V lost 4 bases and J lost 7 bases. The CDR3 region is CASSLLVGQANSPLHF. The CDR3 nucleotides are TGCGCCAGCAGCCTACTGGTGGGACAGGCGAATTCACCCCTCCACTTT.

Ten or more counts support this clonotype. J is TRBJ2-3 and V is TRBV5-1, with 7 bases fitting TRBD1. The V segment lost 4 bases and the J segment 0 bases; nucleotides outside the gene matches: 5. This CDR3 has 15 amino acids. The V gene's germline CDR1 is SGHRS and CDR2 YFSETQ. CDR3 nucleotides: TGCGCCAGCAGCACCGGACAGGAAAGCACAGATACGCAGTATTTT. Amino acid sequence: CASSTGQESTDTQYF.